The 17 T cell receptor beta chains reported below all come from one sample, sequenced in a study of OX40 agonist ivuxolimab in advanced cancers. The repertoire was sequenced with immunoSEQ multiplex PCR; TCRdb's copy has only in-frame clones and lacks some. The sample holds some 18,000 clones, 80% to 90% seen once. Sequenced material: CD4+ or CD8+ T cells sorted from blood, taken in a trial of the OX40 agonist ivuxolimab. These TCRs come from an adult with an advanced solid tumor such as melanoma, head and neck, liver or kidney cancer.

The gene calls are TRBV5-5 and TRBJ1-6; the D gene is possibly TRBD1 (6 bases). V lost 4 bases, J lost 10 bases, and 21 bases lay in between. CDR1 SGHKS and CDR2 YYEKEE come from the germline V gene (reference sequence). This CDR3 region has 16 residues. The CDR3 DNA is TGTGCCAGCAGCCCTGTTGTCAGGGGATGGTGGTCACCCCTCCACTTT. It is translated as CASSPVVRGWWSPLHF.

This chain connects TRBV7-9 to TRBJ2-5; D uncertain. This CDR3 is built from 13 residues. Between the trimmed V and J ends, which lost 0 bases and 5 bases, there was a span of 7 bases. In germline, CDR1 is SEHNR, CDR2 FQNEAQ (reference sequence). The chain's CDR3 is CASSLAMLETQYF. CDR3 bases: TGTGCCAGCAGCTTAGCGATGTTGGAGACCCAGTACTTC.

This clone is termed medium-sized. The V gene is TRBV29-1, the J gene TRBJ2-7, with a tentative D call TRBD1 (5 bases). Trimming cost V 4 bases and J 2 bases, with 15 bases left between them. Looked up from germline, CDR1 is SQVTM and CDR2 is ANQGSEA. The CDR3 length is 14 residues. CDR3 DNA: TGCAGCGTTGCGCCCCAGGGATCCGCCTACGAGCAGTACTTC. Translating it yields CSVAPQGSAYEQYF.

The chain employs TRBV2 and TRBJ2-7; no firm D call. V gave up 8 bases and J gave up 1 base, with 12 bases separating them. Germline V gene lookup returns CDR1 SNHLY and CDR2 FYNNEI. The CDR3 sequence is 13 residues long. This CDR3 reads CASGIGFSYEQYF. The CDR3 bases are TGTGCCAGCGGCATCGGGTTTTCCTACGAGCAGTACTTC.

The chain is built from TRBV4-1 and TRBJ2-2, with 10 bases aligning to TRBD2. The CDR3 runs 18 residues. Germline V CDR1 and CDR2: MGHRA, YSYEKL. J lost 6 bases, V lost 0 bases, and 10 bases had no gene match. The CDR3 DNA is TGCGCCAGCAGCCAAGATCGCCTAGCGGGAGTCTCGGCCGGGGAGCTGTTTTTT. This translates into CASSQDRLAGVSAGELFF.

CDR3 in amino acids: CASSLADSWSYGYTF. The CDR3 nucleotides are TGCGCCAGCAGCTTGGCTGACTCGTGGTCCTATGGCTACACCTTC. V is TRBV5-1 and J is TRBJ1-2, with no clear D. There are 15 residues in the CDR3. V was trimmed by 0 bases and J by 4 bases, leaving 13 bases between them. Germline assignment: CDR1 SGHRS and CDR2 YFSETQ.

CDR3 region: CASSLSGGGEQYF. The CDR3 region has the DNA TGTGCCAGCAGTTTAAGTGGGGGCGGCGAGCAGTACTTC. The rearrangement links TRBV6-6 to TRBJ2-7; D is perhaps TRBD1 (6 bases). The V and J ends lost 4 bases and 6 bases respectively, with 13 bases between them. From germline, CDR1 is MNHNY and CDR2 SVGAGI (reference sequence). The CDR3 runs 13 residues.

The J gene is TRBJ1-5, the V gene TRBV27; unclear D gene. The CDR3 runs 15 residues. V was trimmed by 5 bases and J by 0 bases, leaving 11 bases between them. Per germline, CDR1 MNHEY and CDR2 SMNVEV (reference sequence). In DNA form, the CDR3 reads TGTGCCAGCAGTGCGGACGGTTATAGCAATCAGCCCCAGCATTTT. This sequence encodes CASSADGYSNQPQHF.

This rearrangement joins TRBV5-6 to TRBJ2-1; D might be TRBD1 (6 bases). Trimming took off 0 bases at V and 13 bases at J, with 17 bases between the two ends. Per germline, CDR1 SGHDT and CDR2 YYEEEE. There are 14 residues in the CDR3. For the CDR3, the DNA is TGTGCCAGCAGCTTGGGGACAGTTCCAGTTGACCAGTTCTTC. The encoded protein is CASSLGTVPVDQFF.

This chain connects TRBV28 to TRBJ2-7; D gene unclear. Trimming removed 3 bases at V and 1 base at J, with 16 bases between. CDR1 is MDHEN and CDR2 is SYDVKM in the germline V gene. This CDR3 is 16 amino acids long. CDR3 sequence reads: CASSFEPGRQSYEQYF. DNA of the CDR3: TGTGCCAGCAGTTTCGAACCCGGACGGCAGTCCTACGAGCAGTACTTC.

This chain links TRBV7-9 with TRBJ2-2; D possibly corresponds to TRBD1 (6 bases). With 1 base removed from V and 1 base from J, the gap between germline ends came to 7 bases. The germline gives CDR1 SEHNR, CDR2 FQNEAQ (reference sequence). The CDR3 is 15 amino acids. CDR3 sequence (DNA): TGTGCCAGCAGCTTAGGAGGGGGGAACACCGGGGAGCTGTTTTTT. Translation gives CASSLGGGNTGELFF.

The chain recombines TRBV9 with TRBJ1-1; 9 bases map to TRBD1. CDR1 is SGDLS, CDR2 YYNGEE, per germline. V lost 0 bases to trimming and J lost 0 bases; unmatched junction nucleotides: 3. The CDR3 runs to 16 residues. The DNA for the CDR3 is TGTGCCAGCAGCGTAGTAGGGACAGGGATGAACACTGAAGCTTTCTTT. As protein: CASSVVGTGMNTEAFF.

CDR3 sequence reads: CATSRDRGGTEAFF. CDR3 DNA: TGTGCCACCAGCAGAGACAGGGGGGGCACTGAAGCTTTCTTT. The chain couples TRBV15 to TRBJ1-1; the match to TRBD1 covers 7 bases. In germline, CDR1 is LNHNV, CDR2 YYDKDF (reference sequence). J was trimmed by 4 bases and V by 0 bases; bases with no gene match: 2. The CDR3 is 14 amino acids. Full variable domain (remainder filled in from reference TRBV15 and TRBJ1-1): DAMVIQNPRYQVTQFGKPVTLSCSQTLNHNVMYWYQQKSSQAPKLLFHYYDKDFNNEADTPDNFQSRRPNTSFCFLDIRSPGLGDTAMYLCATSRDRGGTEAFFGQGTRLTVV.

This clone was recorded only once. The gene calls are TRBV9 and TRBJ2-5; D gene uncertain. The germline V and J ends were trimmed by 1 base and 5 bases, with 9 bases remaining between them. The CDR3 is 13 amino acids. Germline CDR1 is SGDLS and CDR2 is YYNGEE. CDR3 DNA sequence: TGTGCCAGCAGCGTACACCCCCGGGAGACCCAGTACTTC. It is translated as CASSVHPRETQYF.

V usage is TRBV28 and J usage is TRBJ2-1, with no clear D. This CDR3 contains 14 residues. Germline V gene sequence: CDR1 MDHEN, CDR2 SYDVKM. V lost 6 bases, J lost 1 base, and 10 bases lay in between. CDR3 sequence (DNA): TGTGCCAGCAGCCCCCCTGTTTCCTACAATGAGCAGTTCTTC. Translation: CASSPPVSYNEQFF. Based on the CDR3 plus reference TRBV28 and TRBJ2-1, the full variable domain is DVKVTQSSRYLVKRTGEKVFLECVQDMDHENMFWYRQDPGLGLRLIYFSYDVKMKEKGDIPEGYSVSREKKERFSLILESASTNQTSMYLCASSPPVSYNEQFFGPGTRLTVL.

The chain has TRBV28 and TRBJ2-3, with no clear D. Germline values: CDR1 MDHEN, CDR2 SYDVKM. The germline V and J ends were trimmed by 6 bases and 2 bases, with 6 bases remaining between them. The CDR3 is made up of 12 amino acids. The CDR3 bases are TGTGCCAGCAGCGACTCCACAGATACGCAGTATTTT. The encoded protein is CASSDSTDTQYF.

The chain links TRBV4-1 to TRBJ2-7; the match to TRBD1 covers 8 bases. CDR1 and CDR2 (germline): MGHRA, YSYEKL. Unmatched junction bases numbered 6, after V lost 5 bases and J lost 6 bases. The CDR3 has 13 residues. Here the CDR3 DNA reads TGCGCCAGCAGCTCGCGGACAGGGACCGAGCAGTACTTC. Its protein product is CASSSRTGTEQYF.